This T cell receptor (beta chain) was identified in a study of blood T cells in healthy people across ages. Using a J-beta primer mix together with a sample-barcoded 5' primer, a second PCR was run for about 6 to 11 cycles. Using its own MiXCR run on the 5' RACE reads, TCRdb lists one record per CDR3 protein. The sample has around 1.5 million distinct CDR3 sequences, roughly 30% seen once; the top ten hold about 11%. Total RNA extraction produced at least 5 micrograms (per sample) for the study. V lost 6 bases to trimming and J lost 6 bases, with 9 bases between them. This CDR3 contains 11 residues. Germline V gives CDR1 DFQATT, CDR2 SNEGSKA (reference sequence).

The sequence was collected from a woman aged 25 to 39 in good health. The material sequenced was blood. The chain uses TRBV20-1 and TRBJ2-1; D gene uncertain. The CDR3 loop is CSATLRNEQFF. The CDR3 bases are TGCAGTGCCACCTTACGCAATGAGCAGTTCTTC.